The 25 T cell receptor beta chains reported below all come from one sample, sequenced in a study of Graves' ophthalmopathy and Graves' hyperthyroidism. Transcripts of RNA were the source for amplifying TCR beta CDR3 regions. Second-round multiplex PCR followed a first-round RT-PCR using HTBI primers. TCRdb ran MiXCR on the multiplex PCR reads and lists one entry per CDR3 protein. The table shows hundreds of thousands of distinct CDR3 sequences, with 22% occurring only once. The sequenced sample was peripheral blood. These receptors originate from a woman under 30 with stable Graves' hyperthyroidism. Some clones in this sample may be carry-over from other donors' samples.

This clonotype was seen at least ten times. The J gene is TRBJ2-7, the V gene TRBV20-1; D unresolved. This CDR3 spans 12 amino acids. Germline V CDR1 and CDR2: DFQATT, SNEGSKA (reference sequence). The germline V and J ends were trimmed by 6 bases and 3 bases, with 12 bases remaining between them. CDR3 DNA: TGCAGTGCAACCGGGCTCCTCTACGAGCAGTACTTC. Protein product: CSATGLLYEQYF.

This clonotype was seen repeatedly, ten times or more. The CDR3 nucleotides are TGTGCCACAAGGCTCGAGGGATACGAGCAGTACTTC. It codes for CATRLEGYEQYF. V usage is TRBV2 and J usage is TRBJ2-7; weak D call: TRBD2 (5 bases). The CDR3 has 12 amino acids. CDR1 and CDR2 (germline): SNHLY, FYNNEI. V gave up 10 bases and J gave up 4 bases, with 14 bases separating them. Drawing the rest from reference TRBV2 and TRBJ2-7, the complete variable domain is EPEVTQTPSHQVTQMGQEVILRCVPISNHLYFYWYRQILGQKVEFLVSFYNNEISEKSEIFDDQFSVERPDGSNFTLKIRSTKLEDSAMYFCATRLEGYEQYFGPGTRLTVT.

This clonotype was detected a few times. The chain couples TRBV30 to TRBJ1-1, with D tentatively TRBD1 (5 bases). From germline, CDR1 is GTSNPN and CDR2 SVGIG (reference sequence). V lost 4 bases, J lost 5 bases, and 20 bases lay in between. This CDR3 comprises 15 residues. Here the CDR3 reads CAWKPPRSWGTEAFF. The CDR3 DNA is TGTGCCTGGAAACCCCCCCGGTCCTGGGGGACTGAAGCTTTCTTT.

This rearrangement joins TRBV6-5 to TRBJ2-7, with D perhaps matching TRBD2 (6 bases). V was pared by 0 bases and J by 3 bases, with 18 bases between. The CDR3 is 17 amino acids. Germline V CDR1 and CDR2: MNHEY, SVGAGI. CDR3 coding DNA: TGTGCCAGCAGTTACTCGACTCGGCGGGACCTTTTCTACGAGCAGTACTTC. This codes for CASSYSTRRDLFYEQYF.

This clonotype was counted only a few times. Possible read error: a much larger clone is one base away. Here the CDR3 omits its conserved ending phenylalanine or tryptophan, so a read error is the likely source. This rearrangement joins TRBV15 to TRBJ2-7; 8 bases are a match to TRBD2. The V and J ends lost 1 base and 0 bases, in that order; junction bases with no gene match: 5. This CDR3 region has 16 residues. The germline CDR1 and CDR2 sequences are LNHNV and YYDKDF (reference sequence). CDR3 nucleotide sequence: TGTGCCACCAGCAGAGCCCCGGGGGGGTACTCCTACGAGCAGTACCTC. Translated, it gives CATSRAPGGYSYEQYL.

The CDR3 DNA reads TGTGCCAGCAGTTTAAGCGGGGGTCAGCCAGCCCCCTACGAGCAGTACTTC. It yields the protein CASSLSGGQPAPYEQYF. V gene TRBV28 combines with J gene TRBJ2-7; 8 bases map to TRBD2. The CDR3 has 17 amino acids. CDR1 and CDR2 (germline): MDHEN, SYDVKM. With 2 bases clipped from V and 2 bases from J, the junction kept 11 bases outside the gene matches.

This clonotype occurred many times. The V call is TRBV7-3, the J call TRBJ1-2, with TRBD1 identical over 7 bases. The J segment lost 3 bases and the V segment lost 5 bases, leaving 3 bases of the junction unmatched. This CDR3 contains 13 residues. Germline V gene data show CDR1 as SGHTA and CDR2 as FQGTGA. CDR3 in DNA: TGTGCCAGCAGCGACGGGACAGACTATGGCTACACCTTC. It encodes CASSDGTDYGYTF. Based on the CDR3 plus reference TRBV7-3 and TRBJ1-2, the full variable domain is GAGVSQTPSNKVTEKGKYVELRCDPISGHTALYWYRQSLGQGPEFLIYFQGTGAADDSGLPNDRFFAVRPEGSVSTLKIQRTERGDSAVYLCASSDGTDYGYTFGSGTRLTVV.

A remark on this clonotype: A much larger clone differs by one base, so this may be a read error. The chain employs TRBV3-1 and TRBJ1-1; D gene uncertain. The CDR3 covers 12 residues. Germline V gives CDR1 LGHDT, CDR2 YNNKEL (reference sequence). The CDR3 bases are TGTGTCAGCAGCCAGCGGAGTTTCGGAGCTTTCTTT. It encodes CVSSQRSFGAFF. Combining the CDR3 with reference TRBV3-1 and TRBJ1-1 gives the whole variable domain DTAVSQTPKYLVTQMGNDKSIKCEQNLGHDTMYWYKQDSKKFLKIMFSYNNKELIINETVPNRFSPKSPDKAHLNLHINSLELGDSAVYFCVSSQRSFGAFFGQGTRLTVV.

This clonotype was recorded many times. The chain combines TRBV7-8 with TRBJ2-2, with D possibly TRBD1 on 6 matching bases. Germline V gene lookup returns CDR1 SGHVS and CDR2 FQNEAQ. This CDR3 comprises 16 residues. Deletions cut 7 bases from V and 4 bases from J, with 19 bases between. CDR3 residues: CASTDFRDTSTGELFF. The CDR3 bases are TGTGCCAGCACCGACTTCCGGGACACATCCACCGGGGAGCTGTTTTTT.

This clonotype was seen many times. Here the CDR3 reads CASSWTEGTAKNIQYF. The CDR3 bases are TGTGCCAGCAGTTGGACCGAAGGGACAGCCAAAAACATTCAGTACTTC. This chain uses TRBV12-3 or TRBV12-4 with TRBJ2-4; TRBD1 or TRBD2 may be the D gene (5 bases each). The V gene lost 4 bases and the J gene lost 0 bases, with 13 bases spanning the gap. This CDR3 comprises 16 residues.

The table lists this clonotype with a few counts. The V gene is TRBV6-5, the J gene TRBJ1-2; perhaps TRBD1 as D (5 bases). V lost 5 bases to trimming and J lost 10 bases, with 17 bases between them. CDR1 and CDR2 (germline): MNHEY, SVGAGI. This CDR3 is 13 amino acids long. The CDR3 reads CASSVLRGTLYTF. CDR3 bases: TGTGCCAGCAGTGTACTACGAGGGACGCTCTACACCTTC.

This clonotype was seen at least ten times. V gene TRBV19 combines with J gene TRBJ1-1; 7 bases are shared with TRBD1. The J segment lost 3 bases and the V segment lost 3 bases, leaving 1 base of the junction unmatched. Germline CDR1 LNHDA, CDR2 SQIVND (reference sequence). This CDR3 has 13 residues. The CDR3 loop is CASSIDRDTEAFF. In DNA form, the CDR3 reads TGTGCCAGTAGTATCGACAGGGACACTGAAGCTTTCTTT.

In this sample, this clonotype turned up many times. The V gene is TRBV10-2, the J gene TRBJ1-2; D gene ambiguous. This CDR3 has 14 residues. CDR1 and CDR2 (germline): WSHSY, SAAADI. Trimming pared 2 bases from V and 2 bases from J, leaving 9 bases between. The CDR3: CASSEEPANYGYTF. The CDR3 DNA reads TGCGCCAGCAGTGAGGAACCAGCAAACTATGGCTACACCTTC.

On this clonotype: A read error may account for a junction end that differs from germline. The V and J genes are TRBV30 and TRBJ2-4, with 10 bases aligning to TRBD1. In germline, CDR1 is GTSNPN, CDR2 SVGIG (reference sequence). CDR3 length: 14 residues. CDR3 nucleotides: TGTGCCTGGAGAGACAGGGGGCGAAAAAACATTAAGTACTTC. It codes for CAWRDRGRKNIKYF. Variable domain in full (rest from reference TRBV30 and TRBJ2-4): SQTIHQWPATLVQPVGSPLSLECTVEGTSNPNLYWYRQAAGRGLQLLFYSVGIGQISSEVPQNLSASRPQDRQFILSSKKLLLSDSGFYLCAWRDRGRKNIKYFGAGTRLSVL.

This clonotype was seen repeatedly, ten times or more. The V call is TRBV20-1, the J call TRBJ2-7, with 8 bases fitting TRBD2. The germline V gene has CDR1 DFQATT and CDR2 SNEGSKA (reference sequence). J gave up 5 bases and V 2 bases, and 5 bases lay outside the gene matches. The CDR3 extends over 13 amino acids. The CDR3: CSARSGSPDEQYF. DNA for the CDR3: TGCAGTGCTAGAAGCGGGAGCCCAGACGAGCAGTACTTC.

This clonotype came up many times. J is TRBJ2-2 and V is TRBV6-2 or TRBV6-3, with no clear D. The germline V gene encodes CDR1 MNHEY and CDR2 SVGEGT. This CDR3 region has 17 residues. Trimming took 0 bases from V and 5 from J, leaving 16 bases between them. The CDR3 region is CASSYSSGPLETGELFF. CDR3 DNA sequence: TGTGCCAGCAGTTACTCGAGTGGACCTCTGGAGACCGGGGAGCTGTTTTTT.

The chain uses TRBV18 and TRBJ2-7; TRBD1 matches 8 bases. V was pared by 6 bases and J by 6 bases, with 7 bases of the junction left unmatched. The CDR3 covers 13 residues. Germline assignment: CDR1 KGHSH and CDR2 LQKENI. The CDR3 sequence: CASSSDRAIEQYF. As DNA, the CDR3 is TGTGCCAGCTCGTCGGACAGGGCCATCGAGCAGTACTTC.

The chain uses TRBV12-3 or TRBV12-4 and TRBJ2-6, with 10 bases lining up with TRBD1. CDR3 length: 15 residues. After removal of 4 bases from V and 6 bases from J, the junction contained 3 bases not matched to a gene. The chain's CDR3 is CASSWTGGEANVLTF. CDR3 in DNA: TGTGCCAGCAGTTGGACAGGGGGAGAGGCCAACGTCCTGACTTTC.

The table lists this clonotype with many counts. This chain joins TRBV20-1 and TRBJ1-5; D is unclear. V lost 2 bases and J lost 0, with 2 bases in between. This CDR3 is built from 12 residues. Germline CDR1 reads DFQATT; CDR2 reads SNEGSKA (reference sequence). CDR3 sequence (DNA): TGCAGTGCTAGAACTAGCAATCAGCCCCAGCATTTT. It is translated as CSARTSNQPQHF.

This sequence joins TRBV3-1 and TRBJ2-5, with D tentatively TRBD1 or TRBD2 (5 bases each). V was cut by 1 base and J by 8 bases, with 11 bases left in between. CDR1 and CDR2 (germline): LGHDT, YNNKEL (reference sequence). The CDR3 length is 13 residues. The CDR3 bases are TGTGCCAGCAGCCAAGGGGACCTCGGAACCCAGTACTTC. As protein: CASSQGDLGTQYF.

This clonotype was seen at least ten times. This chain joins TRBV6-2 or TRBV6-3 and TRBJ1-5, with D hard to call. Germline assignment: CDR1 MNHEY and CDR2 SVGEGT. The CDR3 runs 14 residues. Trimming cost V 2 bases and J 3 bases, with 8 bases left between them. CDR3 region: CASSYRQVNQPQHF. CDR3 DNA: TGTGCCAGCAGTTACCGGCAGGTCAATCAGCCCCAGCATTTT.

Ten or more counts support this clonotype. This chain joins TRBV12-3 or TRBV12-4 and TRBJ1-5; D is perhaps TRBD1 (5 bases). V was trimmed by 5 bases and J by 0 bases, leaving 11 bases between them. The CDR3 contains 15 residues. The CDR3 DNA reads TGTGCCAGCAGTATACAACAGGTTAGCAATCAGCCCCAGCATTTT. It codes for CASSIQQVSNQPQHF.

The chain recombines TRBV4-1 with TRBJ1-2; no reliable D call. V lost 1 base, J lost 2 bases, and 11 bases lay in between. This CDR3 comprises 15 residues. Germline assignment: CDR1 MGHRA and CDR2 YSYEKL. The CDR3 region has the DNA TGCGCCAGCAGCCAAGTAAGGACCGCAAACTATGGCTACACCTTC. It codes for CASSQVRTANYGYTF.

CDR3 region: CASSIDTGNTEAFF. In DNA, the CDR3 is TGTGCCAGTAGTATAGATACAGGGAACACTGAAGCTTTCTTT. The chain is built from TRBV19 and TRBJ1-1; possible D gene TRBD1, 5 bases. CDR3 size: 14 residues. The V end was cut by 0 bases, the J end by 1 base, with 6 bases between. Germline values: CDR1 LNHDA, CDR2 SQIVND (reference sequence). The variable domain in full, completed from reference TRBV19 and TRBJ1-1, reads DGGITQSPKYLFRKEGQNVTLSCEQNLNHDAMYWYRQDPGQGLRLIYYSQIVNDFQKGDIAEGYSVSREKKESFPLTVTSAQKNPTAFYLCASSIDTGNTEAFFGQGTRLTVV.

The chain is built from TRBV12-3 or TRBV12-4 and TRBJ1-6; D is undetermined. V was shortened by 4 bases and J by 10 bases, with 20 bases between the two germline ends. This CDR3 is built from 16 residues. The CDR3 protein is CASSSARMVSGSPLHF. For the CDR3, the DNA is TGTGCCAGCAGTTCGGCCAGAATGGTCAGTGGGTCACCCCTCCACTTT.